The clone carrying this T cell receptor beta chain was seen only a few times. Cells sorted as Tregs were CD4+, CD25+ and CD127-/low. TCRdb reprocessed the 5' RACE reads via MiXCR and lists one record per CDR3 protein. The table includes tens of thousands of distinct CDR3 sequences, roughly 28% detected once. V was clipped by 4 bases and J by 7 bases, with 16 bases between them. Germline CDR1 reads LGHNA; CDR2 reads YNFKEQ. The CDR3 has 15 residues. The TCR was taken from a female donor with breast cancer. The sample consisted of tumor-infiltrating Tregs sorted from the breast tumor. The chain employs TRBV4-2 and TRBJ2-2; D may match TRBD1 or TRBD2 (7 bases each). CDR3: CASSRRDREGGELFF. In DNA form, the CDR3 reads TGTGCCAGCAGCCGCCGCGACAGGGAGGGCGGGGAGCTGTTTTTT.